The 29 T cell receptor beta chains reported below all come from one sample, sequenced in a study of CD8 T cells in ankylosing spondylitis. Study-level points and caveats: Apparently characteristic of ankylosing spondylitis blood was a TCR beta motif (eight highly homologous variants).

Each CDR3 protein gets one entry after TCRdb re-called the 5' RACE reads with MiXCR. The data show under 450,000 distinct CDR3 sequences, under 20% seen once. Their target antigens are unknown. The sample comprised blood, either unsorted or a sorted T cell fraction (not recorded which). These receptors all stem from a male donor with ankylosing spondylitis.

V is TRBV5-5 and J is TRBJ1-1; D gene uncertain. The CDR3 runs 15 residues. Looked up from germline, CDR1 is SGHKS and CDR2 is YYEKEE (reference sequence). The V and J ends lost 4 bases and 3 bases respectively, with 16 bases between them. The CDR3 loop reads CASSGTPSGDTEAFF. The CDR3, as DNA: TGTGCCAGCAGCGGAACGCCGTCCGGGGACACTGAAGCTTTCTTT.

This clonotype showed up just a few times. This chain joins TRBV12-3 or TRBV12-4 and TRBJ2-1; D is tentatively TRBD1 or TRBD2 (5 bases each). CDR3 size: 15 residues. With 5 bases removed from V and 7 bases from J, the gap between germline ends came to 18 bases. This CDR3 reads CASSLRGVGPNEQFF. DNA of the CDR3: TGTGCCAGCAGTCTCCGGGGCGTGGGTCCTAATGAGCAGTTCTTC.

The chain recombines TRBV11-1 with TRBJ2-2; TRBD2 agrees at 15 bases. This CDR3 has 18 amino acids. Germline V lookup: CDR1 SGHAT, CDR2 FQDESV (reference sequence). V was pared by 4 bases and J by 4 bases, with 7 bases of the junction left unmatched. CDR3 bases: TGTGCCAGCAGCTCCAGGACTAGCGGGAGGGCGGCCACCGGGGAGCTGTTTTTT. Translating gives CASSSRTSGRAATGELFF.

V usage is TRBV11-2 and J usage is TRBJ2-7; D is possibly TRBD2 (6 bases). The CDR3 runs to 14 residues. Germline V gene data show CDR1 as SGHAT and CDR2 as FQNNGV. V lost 8 bases to trimming and J lost 3 bases, with 17 bases between them. CDR3 in DNA: TGTGCCAGCGGGACTTCCTCCGGGGGCTACGAGCAGTACTTC. Translation: CASGTSSGGYEQYF.

V is TRBV10-3 and J is TRBJ2-3; 11 bases are a match to TRBD2. The J segment lost 2 bases and the V segment lost 10 bases, leaving 8 bases of the junction unmatched. Germline V lookup: CDR1 ENHRY, CDR2 SYGVKD. CDR3 size: 15 residues. Here the CDR3 reads CATHSGGESTDTQYF. Written as DNA, the CDR3 is TGTGCCACTCATAGCGGGGGGGAATCCACAGATACGCAGTATTTT.

This clonotype appeared a few times. V gene TRBV5-1 combines with J gene TRBJ1-4; D remains unclear. The germline V gene encodes CDR1 SGHRS and CDR2 YFSETQ. The CDR3 has 17 residues. V was cut by 5 bases and J by 0 bases, with 17 bases left in between. CDR3 residues: CASSSSAFPATNEKLFF. CDR3 coding DNA: TGCGCCAGCAGTTCCTCAGCTTTTCCTGCAACTAATGAAAAACTGTTTTTT.

The chain is built from TRBV5-1 and TRBJ1-6, with 8 bases identical to TRBD1. Looked up from germline, CDR1 is SGHRS and CDR2 is YFSETQ. The V and J ends lost 0 bases and 6 bases, in that order; junction bases with no gene match: 2. This CDR3 is built from 15 residues. The CDR3 here is CASSLVTGANSPLHF. In nucleotides, the CDR3 is TGCGCCAGCAGCTTGGTGACAGGGGCTAATTCACCCCTCCACTTT.

This clonotype occurred a few times. The chain is built from TRBV3-1 and TRBJ2-5; a weak D match, TRBD2 (6 bases). Between the trimmed V and J ends, which lost 9 bases and 9 bases, there was a span of 20 bases. Germline V CDR1 and CDR2: LGHDT, YNNKEL (reference sequence). This CDR3 has 13 amino acids. The CDR3 coding sequence is TGTGCCAGTTCGCGGGACTCAAATGTGGCCCAGTACTTC. This gives the protein CASSRDSNVAQYF.

This CDR3 reads CASSFQRGGGQETQYF. The CDR3 region has the DNA TGTGCCAGCAGTTTCCAAAGGGGGGGGGGACAAGAGACCCAGTACTTC. The J gene is TRBJ2-5, the V gene TRBV12-3 or TRBV12-4; a weak D match, TRBD2 (7 bases). V was cut by 3 bases and J by 2 bases, with 16 bases left in between. The CDR3 contains 16 residues.

The table lists this clonotype with a few counts. V is TRBV5-1 and J is TRBJ2-7; 7 bases map to TRBD2. Germline values: CDR1 SGHRS, CDR2 YFSETQ. Germline trimming cut 0 bases from V and 6 bases from J; bases unmatched to any gene: 3. The CDR3 contains 13 residues. This CDR3 is CASSLEGGFEQYF. For the CDR3, the DNA is TGCGCCAGCAGCTTGGAGGGAGGGTTCGAGCAGTACTTC.

The sample holds a few counts of this clonotype. This chain links TRBV5-1 with TRBJ2-2; 8 bases map to TRBD1. The ends lost 4 bases at V and 0 bases at J; junction bases unmatched: 5. The V gene's germline CDR1 is SGHRS and CDR2 YFSETQ. The CDR3 contains 16 residues. CDR3 sequence reads: CASSQDRGANTGELFF. DNA for the CDR3: TGCGCCAGCAGCCAAGACAGGGGCGCGAACACCGGGGAGCTGTTTTTT. Looking up the rest from reference TRBV5-1 and TRBJ2-2 gives the full variable domain: KAGVTQTPRYLIKTRGQQVTLSCSPISGHRSVSWYQQTPGQGLQFLFEYFSETQRNKGNFPGRFSGRQFSNSRSEMNVSTLELGDSALYLCASSQDRGANTGELFFGEGSRLTVL.

The chain has TRBV12-3 or TRBV12-4 and TRBJ2-1, with TRBD1 as a possible D gene (6 bases). V dropped 0 bases and J dropped 7 bases, with 16 bases sitting between them. The CDR3 loop spans 16 amino acids. CDR3 loop: CASSLAGTRRNNEQFF. CDR3 coding DNA: TGTGCCAGCAGTTTAGCCGGGACACGCCGTAATAATGAGCAGTTCTTC.

The sample holds a few counts of this clonotype. V is TRBV20-1 and J is TRBJ1-2; D remains unclear. This CDR3 is 11 amino acids long. Trimming took 1 base from V and 6 from J, leaving 6 bases between them. Germline loops: CDR1 DFQATT, CDR2 SNEGSKA (reference sequence). CDR3 loop: CSARVGDGYTF. In DNA, the CDR3 is TGCAGTGCTAGAGTTGGGGATGGCTACACCTTC.

J is TRBJ2-1 and V is TRBV3-1, with D possibly being TRBD1 (6 bases). CDR3 length: 17 amino acids. Germline V gene data show CDR1 as LGHDT and CDR2 as YNNKEL (reference sequence). V was clipped by 1 base and J by 3 bases, with 16 bases between them. DNA for the CDR3: TGTGCCAGCAGCCAAGCTTTCGGACAGCGATTCTACAATGAGCAGTTCTTC. It specifies CASSQAFGQRFYNEQFF.

The gene calls are TRBV24-1 and TRBJ2-5; possible D gene TRBD2, 5 bases. There are 15 residues in the CDR3. Trimming removed 0 bases from V and 4 bases from J, with 11 bases in between. Germline V gene lookup returns CDR1 KGHDR and CDR2 SFDVKD. The CDR3 here is CATSDLASWGETQYF. DNA of the CDR3: TGTGCCACCAGTGATTTGGCTAGCTGGGGAGAGACCCAGTACTTC.

This chain uses TRBV3-1 with TRBJ1-2; 7 nucleotides agree with TRBD1. This CDR3 has 13 amino acids. Unmatched junction bases numbered 13, after V lost 10 bases and J lost 8 bases. From germline, CDR1 is LGHDT and CDR2 YNNKEL (reference sequence). The chain's CDR3 is CATSGQPLGGYTF. In nucleotides, the CDR3 is TGTGCCACCTCGGGACAGCCCTTGGGAGGCTACACCTTC.

This clonotype was counted only a few times. The chain is built from TRBV3-1 and TRBJ2-1; D remains unclear. The CDR3 is made up of 11 amino acids. Trimming removed 1 base from V and 8 bases from J, with 3 bases in between. Germline V CDR1 and CDR2: LGHDT, YNNKEL (reference sequence). Here the CDR3 reads CASSQGYEQFF. The CDR3 DNA reads as TGTGCCAGCAGCCAAGGGTATGAGCAGTTCTTC.

The table lists this clonotype with a few counts. V usage is TRBV6-2 or TRBV6-3 and J usage is TRBJ1-6; 8 nucleotides match TRBD1. Germline CDR1 MNHEY, CDR2 SVGEGT. The CDR3 contains 16 residues. J gave up 10 bases and V 6 bases, and 14 bases lay outside the gene matches. The CDR3 coding sequence is TGTGCCAGCAGCCCTCGGACAGGGCGCCCTGGATCACCCCTCCACTTT. Its translation: CASSPRTGRPGSPLHF.

The J gene is TRBJ2-1, the V gene TRBV6-5; 9 positions match TRBD2. Germline CDR1 reads MNHEY; CDR2 reads SVGAGI. The length of the CDR3 is 17 residues. Losses at the gene ends were 2 bases for V and 7 bases for J; bases not matched to a gene: 12. CDR3 in DNA: TGTGCCAGCAGTTACAGTGGGGCGCGGGAGGGCCGAAATGAGCAGTTCTTC. Translated, it gives CASSYSGAREGRNEQFF.

The chain carries TRBV5-1 and TRBJ2-6; D is uncertain. V gave up 7 bases and J gave up 2 bases, with 7 bases separating them. This CDR3 spans 13 amino acids. The germline V gene encodes CDR1 SGHRS and CDR2 YFSETQ. DNA of the CDR3: TGCGCCAGCTACTTCCCTGGGGCCAACGTCCTGACTTTC. Translating it yields CASYFPGANVLTF.

The CDR3 sequence is CASSSGQGSGANVLTF. CDR3 sequence (DNA): TGCGCCAGCAGCTCGGGACAGGGATCTGGGGCCAACGTCCTGACTTTC. The chain employs TRBV5-1 and TRBJ2-6; 9 nucleotides agree with TRBD1. Trimming at V came to 3 bases and at J to 1 base, leaving 2 bases not matched to a gene. The V gene's germline CDR1 is SGHRS and CDR2 YFSETQ. The CDR3 is 16 residues long.

This clonotype was recorded at least ten times. At one of its ends the junction is not consistent with the germline gene, which may arise from a read error. The chain employs TRBV5-1 and TRBJ2-2; 10 bases agree with TRBD2. Germline V gene data show CDR1 as SGHRS and CDR2 as YFSETQ. The length of the CDR3 is 15 residues. The CDR3 is CASSRTSGNTGELFF. For the CDR3, the DNA is TGTGCCAGCAGTCGGACTAGCGGGAACACCGGGGAGCTGTTTTTT.

This clonotype was seen a few times. The V call is TRBV10-3, the J call TRBJ2-1; D tentatively fits TRBD1 or TRBD2 (5 bases each). V lost 7 bases, J lost 0 bases, and 16 bases lay in between. The CDR3 sequence is 16 residues long. CDR1 is ENHRY and CDR2 is SYGVKD in the germline V gene. Here the CDR3 DNA reads TGTGCCATCAAAGGGACCGAGACGGGCTCCTACAATGAGCAGTTCTTC. Its protein is CAIKGTETGSYNEQFF.

The chain is built from TRBV3-1 and TRBJ2-1; D uncertain. V was cut by 5 bases and J by 8 bases, with 7 bases left in between. Per the germline V gene, CDR1 is LGHDT and CDR2 is YNNKEL (reference sequence). The CDR3 is 11 residues long. The CDR3 loop reads CASSNGYEQFF. Here the CDR3 DNA reads TGTGCCAGCAGCAATGGATATGAGCAGTTCTTC.

The chain joins TRBV7-2 to TRBJ1-3; D gene ambiguous. The CDR3 sequence is 13 residues long. Deletions cut 6 bases from V and 2 bases from J, with 8 bases between. Germline CDR1 is SGHTA and CDR2 is FQGNSA. The CDR3 DNA follows: TGTGCCAGCAGGCCGAACGCTGGAAACACCATATATTTT. It encodes CASRPNAGNTIYF.

The CDR3 spells CASTSRQGAETQYF. In nucleotides, the CDR3 is TGTGCCAGCACCTCGAGACAGGGAGCAGAGACCCAGTACTTC. This sequence joins TRBV12-3 or TRBV12-4 and TRBJ2-5; the match to TRBD1 covers 7 bases. With V trimmed by 7 bases and J by 4 bases, 9 bases remained unmatched. The CDR3 sequence is 14 residues long.

This clonotype was found a few times. V is TRBV4-1 and J is TRBJ2-2, with 10 nucleotides matching TRBD2. CDR1 MGHRA and CDR2 YSYEKL come from the germline V gene. This CDR3 is 16 amino acids long. V was clipped by 4 bases and J by 4 bases; unmatched bases: 6. The CDR3 is CASSRELAGGTGELFF. The CDR3 DNA is TGCGCCAGCAGCCGAGAATTAGCGGGGGGCACCGGGGAGCTGTTTTTT.

This clonotype was found a few times. The rearrangement joins TRBV10-2 to TRBJ1-1, with 7 bases lining up with TRBD1. The V gene end was trimmed by 1 base and the J gene end by 4 bases; junction bases not matched to a gene: 9. CDR3 length: 16 amino acids. The germline V gene encodes CDR1 WSHSY and CDR2 SAAADI. The CDR3 nucleotides read TGCGCCAGCAGTGAGTACAGGGGAGGCACAGGCACTGAAGCTTTCTTT. Translated, it gives CASSEYRGGTGTEAFF.

This clonotype appeared a few times. This chain connects TRBV11-2 to TRBJ2-7; 7 nucleotides align to TRBD2. Germline CDR1 and CDR2: SGHAT and FQNNGV. J was trimmed by 6 bases and V by 4 bases; bases with no gene match: 3. CDR3 length: 12 amino acids. The CDR3 region has the DNA TGTGCCAGCAGCTACGGGGGGATCGAGCAGTACTTC. This gives the protein CASSYGGIEQYF.